This section outlines one T cell receptor (beta chain) sequence together with its context. Its specificity is not known. This entry belongs to a study of cytomegalovirus exposure and HLA in healthy donors. About the research overall: Ancestry clustering placed 81% of roughly 410 genotyped donors in the Caucasian-associated cluster. The study, taken as a whole, reports: Among TCR beta chains of equal frequency, HLA-associated ones were more clonally expanded in a later analysis.

Donors were ostensibly healthy at sampling, although undocumented immune exposures were probable. PCR involved 60 Vbeta and 13 Jbeta primers. Method: immunoSEQ multiplex PCR; TCRdb's copy keeps in-frame clones and lacks some. The sample includes over 100,000 clones, roughly 76% of them seen just once. The CDR3 is made up of 16 amino acids. The germline V and J ends were trimmed by 5 bases and 0 bases, with 13 bases remaining between them. Per germline, CDR1 SGHAT and CDR2 FQNNGV. V is TRBV11-2 and J is TRBJ1-4; weak D call: TRBD1 (5 bases). This receptor was identified in a woman in her forties in good health and CMV-seropositive. Material: PBMCs. The DNA of the CDR3 is TGTGCCAGCAGCCTCCGACAGAGATCAACTAATGAAAAACTGTTTTTT. Encoded protein: CASSLRQRSTNEKLFF.